Given below is one TCR beta chain in context. TCRdb keeps only in-frame clones here, not all; method: immunoSEQ multiplex PCR. The profile shows 52,000 or so clones, around 90% of them singletons. The data derive from a study of T cell changes during pregnancy in multiple sclerosis. Trimming removed 7 bases from V and 2 bases from J; junction bases left unmatched: 16. From germline, CDR1 is MGHRA and CDR2 YSYEKL. The CDR3 spans 17 residues. The V gene is TRBV4-1, the J gene TRBJ1-2, with TRBD1 matching over 7 bases. The sample in question was CD4+ T cells from peripheral blood mononuclear cells, obtained in the first trimester of pregnancy. The TCR originated in a female donor with multiple sclerosis, enrolled in a pregnancy study. CDR3 DNA sequence: TGCGCCAGCACCCGCTTGCCGGGACAGTGGGCGAACTATGGCTACACCTTC. Translated: CASTRLPGQWANYGYTF.